Presented here are 29 T cell receptor beta chains from one specimen sequenced in a study of T cells after yellow fever vaccination. A single record per CDR3 protein comes from TCRdb applying MiXCR to the 5' RACE reads. The sample yields some 400,000 distinct CDR3 sequences, approximately 5.7% seen once. The source material was PBMCs, sampled 5 days after the yellow fever booster vaccination. Source of these receptors: a man younger than 45 who received the YFV17D yellow fever vaccine.

This clonotype was found a few times. This chain links TRBV29-1 with TRBJ2-7; weak D call: TRBD2 (6 bases). Germline V gives CDR1 SQVTM, CDR2 ANQGSEA. The CDR3 spans 15 residues. V was trimmed by 1 base and J by 5 bases, leaving 18 bases between them. The CDR3 protein is CSVEASSSASHEQYF. The CDR3 DNA sequence: TGCAGCGTTGAAGCTAGCTCTAGCGCATCCCACGAGCAGTACTTC.

The chain recombines TRBV24-1 with TRBJ2-7; 12 bases are a match to TRBD2. After removal of 5 bases from V and 1 base from J, the junction contained 5 bases not matched to a gene. This CDR3 has 16 residues. Germline V gives CDR1 KGHDR, CDR2 SFDVKD. The CDR3 bases are TGTGCCACCAGTGCTAGCGGGAGGGCCGGTTCCTACGAGCAGTACTTC. Residues: CATSASGRAGSYEQYF.

This clonotype was seen repeatedly, ten times or more. The chain is built from TRBV6-1 and TRBJ1-1; no reliable D call. The CDR3 is 13 residues long. CDR1 and CDR2 (germline): MNHNS, SASEGT. The germline V and J ends were trimmed by 7 bases and 1 base, with 10 bases remaining between them. The DNA of the CDR3 is TGTGCCAGCACCACTGGCGCGAACACTGAAGCTTTCTTT. Protein product: CASTTGANTEAFF.

This clonotype was counted ten times or more. The V call is TRBV7-8, the J call TRBJ1-2; tentative D call: TRBD1 (6 bases). The CDR3 is 14 amino acids. Per the germline V gene, CDR1 is SGHVS and CDR2 is FQNEAQ. V was trimmed by 3 bases and J by 1 base, leaving 9 bases between them. CDR3 nucleotides: TGTGCCAGCAGCTTGACAGGCGATAACTATGGCTACACCTTC. Protein sequence: CASSLTGDNYGYTF.

In this sample, this clonotype turned up many times. This rearrangement joins TRBV23-1 to TRBJ2-3; 9 nucleotides agree with TRBD1. TRBV23-1 qualifies as an ORF whose function is uncertain. Trimming removed 4 bases from V and 4 bases from J; junction bases left unmatched: 9. The CDR3 runs to 16 residues. CDR3 amino acids: CASSPPRDRDPDTQYF. CDR3 coding DNA: TGCGCCAGCAGTCCCCCCCGGGACAGGGACCCAGATACGCAGTATTTT.

This clonotype was observed a few times. The chain links TRBV9 to TRBJ2-3, with TRBD2 identical over 11 bases. The junction had 5 bases not matched to a gene; V was cut back by 2 bases and J by 6 bases. Per the germline V gene, CDR1 is SGDLS and CDR2 is YYNGEE. The CDR3 has 15 residues. The CDR3 region is CASSVGTSGLDTQYF. Written as DNA, the CDR3 is TGTGCCAGCAGCGTTGGGACTAGCGGCTTGGATACGCAGTATTTT.

The chain recombines TRBV6-1 with TRBJ1-2; maybe TRBD1 (5 bases). V gave up 5 bases and J gave up 4 bases, with 14 bases separating them. The CDR3 is 14 amino acids. The germline V gene has CDR1 MNHNS and CDR2 SASEGT. This CDR3 is CASSPYQGPYGYTF. The CDR3 region has the DNA TGTGCCAGCAGTCCCTATCAGGGACCCTATGGCTACACCTTC.

This clonotype was seen repeatedly, ten times or more. The rearrangement joins TRBV6-2 or TRBV6-3 to TRBJ2-7; 7 bases agree with TRBD2. Germline-derived CDR1 and CDR2 are MNHEY and SVGEGT. Unmatched junction bases numbered 6, after V lost 4 bases and J lost 3 bases. The length of the CDR3 is 14 residues. The CDR3 here is CASSSRGRGYEQYF. As DNA, the CDR3 is TGTGCCAGCAGTTCCCGCGGGAGAGGCTACGAGCAGTACTTC.

The sample holds a few counts of this clonotype. The chain combines TRBV20-1 with TRBJ2-1, with 9 bases lining up with TRBD2. J lost 2 bases, V lost 7 bases, and 6 bases had no gene match. CDR3 length: 14 amino acids. From germline, CDR1 is DFQATT and CDR2 SNEGSKA (reference sequence). CDR3 nucleotide sequence: TGCAGTGTGCAGGGACTAGCTCCCTACAATGAGCAGTTCTTC. Its protein is CSVQGLAPYNEQFF.

This clonotype was picked up a small number of times. The gene calls are TRBV29-1 and TRBJ2-2, with no clear D. The CDR3 length is 14 residues. Per germline, CDR1 SQVTM and CDR2 ANQGSEA. V dropped 4 bases and J dropped 4 bases, with 13 bases sitting between them. The CDR3 DNA follows: TGCAGCGTTGTTCCGTTAGTGGGCACCGGGGAGCTGTTTTTT. Residues: CSVVPLVGTGELFF.

This clonotype showed up many times. This CDR3 reads CATTILEGEQYF. CDR3 nucleotides: TGTGCCACCACCATCCTAGAAGGCGAGCAGTACTTC. The V gene is TRBV28, the J gene TRBJ2-7; D call uncertain. V lost 10 bases, J lost 6 bases, and 16 bases lay in between. Germline V gene data show CDR1 as MDHEN and CDR2 as SYDVKM. The CDR3 length is 12 residues.

Many counts were recorded for this clonotype. The chain couples TRBV6-2 or TRBV6-3 to TRBJ1-5; D gene ambiguous. CDR3 length: 14 amino acids. V shed 4 bases and J shed 7 bases, with 14 bases lying between them. CDR1 is MNHEY, CDR2 SVGEGT, per germline. The CDR3 region is CASSSLQFDQPQHF. As DNA, the CDR3 is TGTGCCAGCAGTTCCCTACAGTTCGACCAGCCCCAGCATTTT.

Only a few counts were recorded for this clonotype. The junction and the germline gene differ at one end; a read error may be behind it. The chain couples TRBV24-1 to TRBJ2-2, with 8 bases that match TRBD2. CDR1 KGHDR and CDR2 SFDVKD come from the germline V gene. The CDR3 covers 18 residues. This CDR3 is CATSDPAGGAGNTRELFF. In nucleotides, the CDR3 is TGTGCCACCAGTGATCCGGCGGGGGGCGCGGGAAACACCCGGGAGCTGTTTTTT.

Many counts were recorded for this clonotype. The V and J genes are TRBV12-3 or TRBV12-4 and TRBJ2-7, with 12 bases identical to TRBD2. This CDR3 comprises 13 residues. The J segment lost 6 bases and the V segment lost 8 bases, leaving 5 bases of the junction unmatched. The CDR3 protein is CASRLAGESEQYF. In nucleotides, the CDR3 is TGTGCCAGCCGACTAGCGGGAGAGTCCGAGCAGTACTTC.

This clonotype has at least ten counts. The chain joins TRBV6-1 to TRBJ2-7, with 11 nucleotides matching TRBD2. The CDR3 extends over 16 amino acids. Germline-derived CDR1 and CDR2 are MNHNS and SASEGT. With 4 bases clipped from V and 7 bases from J, the junction kept 12 bases outside the gene matches. CDR3 amino acids: CASSARLTSGEGEQYF. In DNA form, the CDR3 reads TGTGCCAGCAGTGCCCGTCTGACTAGCGGGGAAGGGGAGCAGTACTTC.

Only a few counts were recorded for this clonotype. V is TRBV2 and J is TRBJ2-5, with 7 bases that match TRBD2. Losses at the gene ends were 7 bases for V and 2 bases for J; bases not matched to a gene: 7. Per germline, CDR1 SNHLY and CDR2 FYNNEI. This CDR3 is built from 14 residues. CDR3 loop: CASIPLALQETQYF. CDR3 DNA sequence: TGTGCCAGCATTCCACTAGCGTTACAAGAGACCCAGTACTTC.

This clonotype came up many times. The V call is TRBV5-5, the J call TRBJ2-5; 10 bases match TRBD1. Germline values: CDR1 SGHKS, CDR2 YYEKEE (reference sequence). J gave up 5 bases and V 2 bases, and 6 bases lay outside the gene matches. This CDR3 is 15 amino acids long. CDR3 in DNA: TGTGCCAGCAGCTTTTGGGACAGGGGCGGGGAGACCCAGTACTTC. Translation gives CASSFWDRGGETQYF. Full variable domain (remainder filled in from reference TRBV5-5 and TRBJ2-5): DAGVTQSPTHLIKTRGQQVTLRCSPISGHKSVSWYQQVLGQGPQFIFQYYEKEERGRGNFPDRFSARQFPNYSSELNVNALLLGDSALYLCASSFWDRGGETQYFGPGTRLLVL.

In DNA, the CDR3 is TGTGCCAGCAGTTACTTGGTTGAGCAGTTCTTC. This encodes CASSYLVEQFF. The gene calls are TRBV6-6 and TRBJ2-1; the D is unclear. The V and J ends lost 1 base and 9 bases respectively, with 4 bases between them. CDR1 and CDR2 from the germline V gene are MNHNY and SVGAGI (reference sequence). The CDR3 extends over 11 amino acids.

The chain joins TRBV7-2 to TRBJ2-3; TRBD1 matches 7 bases. Trimming removed 5 bases from V and 0 bases from J; junction bases left unmatched: 5. From germline, CDR1 is SGHTA and CDR2 FQGNSA. There are 15 residues in the CDR3. CDR3 in amino acids: CASSHGTASTDTQYF. The CDR3 region has the DNA TGTGCCAGCAGCCATGGGACAGCTAGCACAGATACGCAGTATTTT. Drawing the rest from reference TRBV7-2 and TRBJ2-3, the complete variable domain is GAGVSQSPSNKVTEKGKDVELRCDPISGHTALYWYRQSLGQGLEFLIYFQGNSAPDKSGLPSDRFSAERTGGSVSTLTIQRTQQEDSAVYLCASSHGTASTDTQYFGPGTRLTVL.

This clonotype was seen repeatedly, ten times or more. Here the CDR3 reads CSALGGAGTDTQYF. The CDR3 DNA reads TGCAGTGCTTTAGGGGGCGCGGGCACAGATACGCAGTATTTT. The genes are TRBV20-1 and TRBJ2-3; 7 positions agree with TRBD1. The CDR3 spans 14 residues. Germline-derived CDR1 and CDR2 are DFQATT and SNEGSKA (reference sequence). V lost 5 bases to trimming and J lost 1 base; unmatched junction nucleotides: 6.

The V and J genes are TRBV5-1 and TRBJ2-1; 8 bases agree with TRBD2. V gave up 4 bases and J gave up 0 bases; unmatched junction bases: 6. This CDR3 has 16 amino acids. Per germline, CDR1 SGHRS and CDR2 YFSETQ. CDR3 coding DNA: TGCGCCAGCAGCCGGGGGGGGGCCTCCTCCTACAATGAGCAGTTCTTC. It is translated as CASSRGGASSYNEQFF.

In DNA form, the CDR3 reads TGCAGTGCTAGAAAGCGGACAGGGGACGGCTCCTACAATGAGCAGTTCTTC. Amino acids: CSARKRTGDGSYNEQFF. This chain uses TRBV20-1 with TRBJ2-1, with 9 bases fitting TRBD1. The CDR3 is 17 residues long. Looked up from germline, CDR1 is DFQATT and CDR2 is SNEGSKA (reference sequence). The V gene end was trimmed by 2 bases and the J gene end by 0 bases; junction bases not matched to a gene: 8.

The rearrangement uses TRBV7-2 and TRBJ1-1, with D possibly being TRBD1 (5 bases). The CDR3 sequence is 14 residues long. Germline lookup yields CDR1 SGHTA and CDR2 FQGNSA. Trimming stripped 1 base from V and 5 bases from J, with 11 bases between. CDR3 coding DNA: TGTGCCAGCAGCTTAGAAGGGACCGTAACTGAAGCTTTCTTT. As protein: CASSLEGTVTEAFF.

This clonotype was found a few times. This chain links TRBV20-1 with TRBJ2-7; 16 nucleotides align to TRBD2. The germline gives CDR1 DFQATT, CDR2 SNEGSKA (reference sequence). This CDR3 is 15 amino acids long. V was clipped by 4 bases and J by 7 bases; unmatched bases: 7. CDR3 amino acids: CSAMGTSGRAREQYF. The CDR3 nucleotides read TGCAGTGCTATGGGGACTAGCGGGAGGGCTAGAGAGCAGTACTTC.

This clonotype was detected ten times or more. The chain combines TRBV14 with TRBJ2-3, with TRBD2 matching over 13 bases. The germline V gene has CDR1 SGHDN and CDR2 FVKESK. The length of the CDR3 is 15 residues. After removal of 6 bases from V and 4 bases from J, the junction contained 4 bases not matched to a gene. This chain's CDR3 is CASSRTSGRADTQYF. The CDR3 nucleotides read TGTGCCAGCAGTCGAACTAGCGGGAGGGCAGATACGCAGTATTTT.

This clonotype has only a few counts. This chain joins TRBV20-1 and TRBJ2-1; 10 bases line up with TRBD2. CDR1 and CDR2 (germline): DFQATT, SNEGSKA (reference sequence). V was clipped by 3 bases and J by 3 bases; unmatched bases: 14. The CDR3 contains 18 residues. CDR3 nucleotide sequence: TGCAGTGCTAGCCCACCCTTAGCTCTAGCGGGAGTCTACAATGAGCAGTTCTTC. Translated: CSASPPLALAGVYNEQFF.

The chain joins TRBV29-1 to TRBJ1-1; D is ambiguous. Trimming shortened V by 7 bases and J by 5 bases, and 8 bases separated the two germline ends. The CDR3 has 10 amino acids. Germline V lookup: CDR1 SQVTM, CDR2 ANQGSEA. CDR3 bases: TGCAGCGCGGCCGATACTGAAGCTTTCTTT. This gives the protein CSAADTEAFF.

This clonotype was detected many times. DNA for the CDR3: TGTGCCAGCAGTTTTCCGGGAGCGGCAGATACGCAGTATTTT. Amino acid sequence: CASSFPGAADTQYF. The chain combines TRBV27 with TRBJ2-3, with D possibly matching TRBD2 (6 bases). Per the germline V gene, CDR1 is MNHEY and CDR2 is SMNVEV (reference sequence). This CDR3 comprises 14 residues. V was clipped by 3 bases and J by 4 bases, with 11 bases between them.

This clonotype was detected only a few times. The chain links TRBV19 to TRBJ2-3; 7 bases agree with TRBD2. CDR1 and CDR2 (germline): LNHDA, SQIVND (reference sequence). The CDR3 is 15 amino acids. The V gene end was trimmed by 4 bases and the J gene end by 6 bases; junction bases not matched to a gene: 10. The CDR3 reads CASSTVAGVLDTQYF. CDR3 sequence (DNA): TGTGCCAGTAGTACAGTGGCGGGAGTGTTGGATACGCAGTATTTT. The full variable domain, in which reference TRBV19 and TRBJ2-3 provide the parts outside the CDR3, is DGGITQSPKYLFRKEGQNVTLSCEQNLNHDAMYWYRQDPGQGLRLIYYSQIVNDFQKGDIAEGYSVSREKKESFPLTVTSAQKNPTAFYLCASSTVAGVLDTQYFGPGTRLTVL.